These T cell receptor beta chains were read from a single sample in a study of T cell repertoires in cytomegalovirus infection. TCRdb re-derived calls from the reads in MiXCR, one entry per CDR3 protein. This table has approximately 180,000 distinct CDR3 sequences, about 21% appearing once. The specimen sequenced was PBMCs. The receptors originated from a human donor in good health (CMV status not recorded). Some clones in this sample may be carry-over from other donors' samples. Both conserved end residues are part of each CDR3. The D gene is left open where the match is weak. Clone size is not always given. Where it is, it says once, few, many or a class for expanded clones.

abundance,d_gene,j_gene,v_gene,CDR3aa,CDR3nt
few,TRBD1,TRBJ2-6,TRBV6-6,CASRTGTGANVLTF,TGTGCCAGCAGGACAGGGACTGGGGCCAACGTCCTGACTTTC
many,-,TRBJ2-7,TRBV7-8,CASSPGVGSYEQYF,TGTGCCAGCAGCCCGGGTGTGGGGTCCTACGAGCAGTACTTC
many,TRBD1,TRBJ1-5,TRBV12-3/TRBV12-4,CASSLKGQGGQPQHF,TGTGCCAGCAGTTTAAAGGGACAGGGAGGTCAGCCCCAGCATTTT
-,-,TRBJ1-5,TRBV7-2,CASSLGNRDREQPQHF,TGTGCCAGCAGCTTAGGGAACAGGGACCGGGAGCAGCCCCAGCATTTT
-,-,TRBJ1-3,TRBV6-5,CASSYGGSSSGNTIYF,TGTGCCAGCAGTTACGGGGGGAGCAGCTCTGGAAACACCATATATTTT
-,TRBD2,TRBJ2-3,TRBV27,CASRNGLAVTDTQYF,TGTGCCAGCAGGAACGGACTAGCGGTCACAGATACGCAGTATTTT
-,-,TRBJ2-2,TRBV28,CASRAWTPVLVSSNTGELFF,TGTGCCAGCAGGGCGTGGACGCCTGTTTTGGTCAGTTCGAACACCGGGGAGCTGTTTTTT
-,TRBD1,TRBJ2-7,TRBV10-3,CAISATGYEQYF,TGTGCCATCAGCGCGACAGGGTACGAGCAGTACTTC
-,-,TRBJ2-3,TRBV12-3/TRBV12-4,CASSLSGGRDTQYF,TGTGCCAGCAGTCTTAGCGGCGGGCGAGATACGCAGTATTTT
many,-,TRBJ1-2,TRBV29-1,CSVVVQYGYGYTF,TGCAGCGTTGTGGTCCAGTATGGATATGGCTACACCTTC
many,TRBD2,TRBJ2-1,TRBV7-2,CASSWSPGLAGVGNEQFF,TGTGCCAGCAGCTGGAGTCCGGGACTAGCGGGAGTAGGTAATGAGCAGTTCTTC
few,TRBD2,TRBJ2-1,TRBV11-2,CASSLEPGGPGNEQFF,TGTGCCAGCAGCTTAGAACCGGGAGGGCCCGGGAATGAGCAGTTCTTC
many,TRBD1,TRBJ2-7,TRBV23-1,CASSHLTQLYRGYEQYF,TGCGCCAGCAGTCATCTAACCCAACTTTACAGGGGCTACGAGCAGTACTTC
few,-,TRBJ1-3,TRBV6-5,CASNDRASGNTIYF,TGTGCCAGCAATGACCGGGCCTCTGGAAACACCATATATTTT
few,TRBD1,TRBJ2-1,TRBV2,CASRYTRDRVYNEQFF,TGTGCCAGCAGATATACCCGGGACAGGGTTTACAATGAGCAGTTCTTC
-,TRBD2,TRBJ2-3,TRBV3-1,CASSQGIGDYLSTDTQYF,TGTGCCAGCAGCCAGGGGATTGGGGACTACCTTAGCACAGATACGCAGTATTTT
-,-,TRBJ2-5,TRBV5-4,CASSLESGETQYF,TGTGCCAGCAGCTTGGAATCCGGGGAGACCCAGTACTTC
-,-,TRBJ2-6,TRBV7-3,CASSLTKQGAGANVLTF,TGTGCCAGCAGCTTAACCAAACAGGGTGCTGGGGCCAACGTCCTGACTTTC
many,-,TRBJ1-1,TRBV6-1,CASRRSPGSGTEAFF,TGTGCCAGCAGGCGCTCACCCGGATCGGGCACTGAAGCTTTCTTT
-,-,TRBJ2-1,TRBV11-1,CASSKQTVVVYNEQFF,TGTGCCAGCAGCAAACAAACGGTAGTAGTCTACAATGAGCAGTTCTTC
many,-,TRBJ2-1,TRBV7-8,CASSLFGLMSYNEQFF,TGTGCCAGCAGCTTATTCGGTTTGATGTCCTACAATGAGCAGTTCTTC
many,TRBD1,TRBJ2-3,TRBV11-3,CASSYYGQGAGDTQYF,TGTGCCAGCAGCTACTACGGACAGGGGGCAGGAGATACGCAGTATTTT
many,-,TRBJ1-2,TRBV25-1,CASSEQGEVSGYTF,TGTGCCAGCAGTGAGCAGGGAGAGGTTTCGGGCTACACCTTC
-,-,TRBJ1-1,TRBV5-1,CASSFRNSPNTEAFF,TGCGCCAGCAGCTTTAGGAACAGTCCGAACACTGAAGCTTTCTTT
few,-,TRBJ1-1,TRBV28,CASSLNRWGRMNTEAFF,TGTGCCAGCAGTCTAAACCGATGGGGCAGGATGAACACTGAAGCTTTCTTT
few,TRBD2,TRBJ2-1,TRBV11-1,CASSKGLAGDNEQFF,TGTGCCAGCAGCAAGGGACTAGCGGGAGACAATGAGCAGTTCTTC
-,-,TRBJ2-7,TRBV29-1,CSVEVPFAYEQYF,TGCAGCGTTGAAGTTCCCTTTGCCTACGAGCAGTACTTC
-,TRBD2,TRBJ2-3,TRBV28,CASTSYGASGASTDTQYF,TGTGCCAGCACCTCCTATGGGGCTAGCGGGGCTAGCACAGATACGCAGTATTTT
few,-,TRBJ1-5,TRBV28,CASSLPDSSNQPQHF,TGTGCCAGCAGTTTACCGGACAGTAGCAATCAGCCCCAGCATTTT
-,TRBD2,TRBJ2-5,TRBV6-1,CASPTSGGQTQYF,TGTGCCAGCCCGACTAGCGGGGGACAGACCCAGTACTTC
few,TRBD2,TRBJ2-1,TRBV20-1,CSAARRSSGGFQGFF,TGCAGTGCTGCTCGCCGATCTAGCGGGGGGTTTCAGGGGTTCTTC
-,TRBD1,TRBJ1-3,TRBV19,CASTLGQLTKLSGNTIYF,TGTGCCAGTACCTTGGGACAGCTCACGAAGCTCTCTGGAAACACCATATATTTT
-,-,TRBJ2-7,TRBV5-6,CASTLAGRLQDEQYF,TGTGCCAGCACCCTCGCGGGGCGACTTCAGGACGAGCAGTACTTC
-,-,TRBJ2-3,TRBV7-3,CASSLLQRGTDTQYF,TGTGCCAGCAGCTTACTCCAGAGAGGCACAGATACGCAGTATTTT
-,TRBD2,TRBJ2-1,TRBV7-4,CASSPGGVVWNEQFF,TGTGCCAGCAGCCCGGGGGGAGTGGTTTGGAATGAGCAGTTCTTC
few,-,TRBJ2-5,TRBV15,CAVTLVGAEETQYF,TGTGCCGTAACTTTGGTCGGGGCGGAAGAGACCCAGTACTTC
many,-,TRBJ2-1,TRBV7-2,CASSLELPMKQFF,TGTGCCAGCAGCTTAGAACTCCCAATGAAGCAGTTCTTC
many,TRBD1,TRBJ1-3,TRBV7-2,CASSSPGQPGNTIYF,TGTGCCAGCAGCTCGCCGGGACAGCCAGGAAACACCATATATTTT
few,-,TRBJ2-1,TRBV5-1,CASSGDYNEQFF,TGCGCCAGCAGCGGGGACTACAATGAGCAGTTCTTC
few,-,TRBJ2-7,TRBV6-1,CASSDRRTALTYEQYF,TGTGCCAGCAGTGATCGTCGGACAGCTCTGACCTACGAGCAGTACTTC
-,-,TRBJ2-2,TRBV19,CASSIDAGTGELLF,TGTGCCAGTAGTATAGACGCGGGAACCGGGGAGCTGTTGTTT
-,-,TRBJ2-1,TRBV5-6,CASSLQETEQFF,TGTGCCAGCAGCTTACAAGAAACTGAGCAGTTCTTC
many,-,TRBJ2-3,TRBV7-8,CASSSVSRDGKGDTQYF,TGTGCCAGCAGCTCGGTTTCGAGGGACGGTAAAGGAGATACGCAGTATTTT
many,TRBD2,TRBJ2-2,TRBV6-1,CASSEVLAGANTGELFF,TGTGCCAGCAGTGAGGTACTAGCGGGGGCCAACACCGGGGAGCTGTTTTTT
few,-,TRBJ2-2,TRBV27,CASSVWGIGILTGELFF,TGTGCCAGCAGTGTTTGGGGCATCGGAATTTTAACCGGGGAGCTGTTTTTT
-,TRBD2,TRBJ2-1,TRBV7-9,CASSSGLAGSSYNEQFF,TGTGCCAGCAGCTCCGGTCTAGCGGGGAGCTCCTACAATGAGCAGTTCTTC
few,TRBD1,TRBJ2-2,TRBV12-3/TRBV12-4,CASSSYPGGAVTGELFF,TGTGCCAGCAGTTCGTACCCAGGGGGCGCGGTGACCGGGGAGCTGTTTTTT
-,-,TRBJ2-3,TRBV28,CASTRLRTDTLYF,TGTGCCAGCACGCGACTCCGCACAGATACGCTGTATTTT
many,TRBD1,TRBJ1-5,TRBV7-2,CASSRGTRTGGFQPQHF,TGTGCCAGCAGCCGGGGGACCAGGACAGGGGGCTTTCAGCCCCAGCATTTT
-,-,TRBJ2-3,TRBV5-4,CASSDERGVSTDTQYF,TGTGCCAGCAGCGACGAGAGGGGGGTCAGCACAGATACGCAGTATTTT
many,TRBD1,TRBJ1-5,TRBV7-2,CASSLGDSHQPQHF,TGTGCCAGCAGCTTAGGGGACAGTCATCAGCCCCAGCATTTT
-,TRBD2,TRBJ2-1,TRBV20-1,CSARLGTSSYNEQFF,TGCAGTGCTAGACTAGGGACTAGCTCCTACAATGAGCAGTTCTTC
few,-,TRBJ1-3,TRBV7-3,CASSLTHSSGNTIYF,TGTGCCAGCAGCTTAACCCACAGCTCTGGAAACACCATATATTTT
many,-,TRBJ1-1,TRBV7-3,CASSLMMNTEAFF,TGTGCCAGCAGCTTAATGATGAACACTGAAGCTTTCTTT